The 10 T cell receptor beta chains listed next were all sequenced from one sample in a study of T cells in Graves' hyperthyroidism and ophthalmopathy. The source material, RNA transcripts, was used to amplify TCR beta CDR3 regions. The study used the HTBI primer set for a first-round RT-PCR of the TCR CDR3. From the multiplex PCR reads, TCRdb called clonotypes with MiXCR, one entry per CDR3 protein. The table lists hundreds of thousands of distinct CDR3 sequences, 16% of them singletons. Material for sequencing was blood. These receptors originate from a woman aged 40 to 50 with Graves' ophthalmopathy.

This clonotype has a count of ten or more. The rearrangement joins TRBV20-1 to TRBJ2-1; weak D call: TRBD2 (6 bases). The CDR3 length is 17 residues. With 3 bases removed from V and 5 bases from J, the gap between germline ends came to 23 bases. Germline CDR1 is DFQATT and CDR2 is SNEGSKA (reference sequence). CDR3 amino acids: CSASPPFGGSIHNEQFF. CDR3 nucleotide sequence: TGCAGTGCTAGCCCCCCCTTTGGAGGGTCCATTCACAATGAGCAGTTCTTC.

This clonotype came up a few times. The chain combines TRBV2 with TRBJ1-4; tentative D call: TRBD1 (5 bases). Trimming pared 3 bases from V and 6 bases from J, leaving 11 bases between. Germline V CDR1 and CDR2: SNHLY, FYNNEI. The CDR3 is made up of 14 amino acids. Here the CDR3 reads CASSDGTEDEKLFF. Written as DNA, the CDR3 is TGTGCCAGCAGTGACGGGACGGAAGATGAAAAACTGTTTTTT. Full variable domain (outside the CDR3, taken from reference TRBV2 and TRBJ1-4): EPEVTQTPSHQVTQMGQEVILRCVPISNHLYFYWYRQILGQKVEFLVSFYNNEISEKSEIFDDQFSVERPDGSNFTLKIRSTKLEDSAMYFCASSDGTEDEKLFFGSGTQLSVL.

This clonotype appeared many times. This chain joins TRBV5-5 and TRBJ2-7; D is possibly TRBD1 or TRBD2 (5 bases each). The CDR3 sequence is 17 residues long. Germline CDR1 SGHKS, CDR2 YYEKEE (reference sequence). V was trimmed by 7 bases and J by 6 bases, leaving 29 bases between them. For the CDR3, the DNA is TGTGCCAGCGCCCTCCCCCTCCTGGGATCGGGACGTGGCGAGCAGTACTTC. This translates into CASALPLLGSGRGEQYF.

The chain employs TRBV19 and TRBJ1-5; D unclear. The CDR3 sequence is 16 residues long. The germline V gene encodes CDR1 LNHDA and CDR2 SQIVND (reference sequence). The ends were cut back, 2 bases at V and 1 base at J, with 12 bases in the middle. CDR3 region: CASSIHPRMSNQPQHF. The CDR3 nucleotides are TGTGCCAGTAGTATACATCCCAGGATGAGCAATCAGCCCCAGCATTTT.

This rearrangement joins TRBV12-3 or TRBV12-4 to TRBJ1-5; TRBD1 matches at 11 bases. This CDR3 region has 17 residues. The J segment lost 0 bases and the V segment lost 10 bases, leaving 11 bases of the junction unmatched. The CDR3 sequence: CATRRDRGAYSNQPQHF. The CDR3 nucleotides are TGTGCCACAAGAAGGGACAGGGGGGCTTATAGCAATCAGCCCCAGCATTTT.

The chain links TRBV6-5 to TRBJ1-1; D unclear. This CDR3 contains 14 residues. Germline V gives CDR1 MNHEY, CDR2 SVGAGI. V lost 2 bases and J lost 4, with 11 bases in between. The CDR3 coding sequence is TGTGCCAGCAGTTACCTCGACCGCGGCACTGAAGCTTTCTTT. It specifies CASSYLDRGTEAFF.

This clonotype was found many times. The rearrangement joins TRBV3-1 to TRBJ1-1; D remains unclear. The V end lost 4 bases, the J end lost 5 bases, and 23 bases lay between the germline ends. The V gene's germline CDR1 is LGHDT and CDR2 YNNKEL (reference sequence). The CDR3 is 17 amino acids. The CDR3 region is CASSPVRTGRVRTEAFF. CDR3 coding DNA: TGTGCCAGCAGCCCGGTTCGAACCGGGAGGGTCCGAACTGAAGCTTTCTTT.

This clonotype was seen at least ten times. CDR3 in amino acids: CASSLVISGGAHNEKLFF. The CDR3 DNA follows: TGTGCCAGCAGCTTAGTGATTTCAGGGGGCGCCCACAATGAAAAACTGTTTTTT. V and J are TRBV7-2 and TRBJ1-4, with 8 bases lining up with TRBD1. The V gene's germline CDR1 is SGHTA and CDR2 FQGNSA. Trimming cost V 1 base and J 5 bases; bases outside gene matches: 12. This CDR3 comprises 18 residues. Full variable domain (outside the CDR3, taken from reference TRBV7-2 and TRBJ1-4): GAGVSQSPSNKVTEKGKDVELRCDPISGHTALYWYRQSLGQGLEFLIYFQGNSAPDKSGLPSDRFSAERTGGSVSTLTIQRTQQEDSAVYLCASSLVISGGAHNEKLFFGSGTQLSVL.

This clonotype was detected many times. J is TRBJ2-7 and V is TRBV30, with 9 positions matching TRBD1. Unmatched junction bases numbered 10, after V lost 1 base and J lost 6 bases. The germline V gene encodes CDR1 GTSNPN and CDR2 SVGIG (reference sequence). The CDR3 runs to 15 residues. CDR3 loop: CAWSATGTGTVEQYF. The CDR3 DNA is TGTGCCTGGAGTGCCACCGGGACAGGGACAGTCGAGCAGTACTTC.

This clonotype was recorded at least ten times. At one end, the junction sequence differs from germline, possibly due to a read error. The chain couples TRBV30 to TRBJ1-5; weak D call: TRBD1 (6 bases). Germline CDR1 and CDR2: GTSNPN and SVGIG (reference sequence). CDR3 length: 14 amino acids. The CDR3 protein is CAWSRDISNQPQHF. The CDR3, as DNA: TGTGCCTGGTCCCGGGACATTAGCAATCAGCCCCAGCACTTT.